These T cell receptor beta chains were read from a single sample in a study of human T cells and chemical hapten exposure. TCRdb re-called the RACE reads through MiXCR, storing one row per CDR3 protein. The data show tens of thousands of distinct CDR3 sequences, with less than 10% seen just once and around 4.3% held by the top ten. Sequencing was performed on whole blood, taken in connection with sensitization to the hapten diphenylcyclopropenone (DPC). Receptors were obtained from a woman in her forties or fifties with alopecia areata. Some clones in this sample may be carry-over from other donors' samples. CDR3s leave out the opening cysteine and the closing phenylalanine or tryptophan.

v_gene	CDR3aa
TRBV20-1	SARDIGGDTGTQY
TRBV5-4	ASSPTFGVEAF
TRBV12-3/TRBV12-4	ASSLEGDTEAF
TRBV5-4	ASSTSGITYGYT
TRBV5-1	ASSIGLAKQF
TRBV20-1	SARRGGSSYNSPLH
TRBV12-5	ASGLGGTGQETQY
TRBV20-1	SARDLRSGNTIY
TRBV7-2	ASSPGTSKETQY
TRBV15	ATSRVSWGAFFTNYGYT
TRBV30	AWSVGLAGTDTQY
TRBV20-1	SATRQGDNQPQH
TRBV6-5	ASSPRTGRGTGELF
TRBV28	ATLTETGVGYT
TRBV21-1	ASSPHKEGEDCTDTQY
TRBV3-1	ASSQVGRLKGDGYT
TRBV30	AWSEGGLSPAQPQH
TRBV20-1	SARQGGMNTEAF
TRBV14	ASSQGNDLFQETQY
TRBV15	ATSRGGGTFFPGNTEAF
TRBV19	ASSGTGQETQY
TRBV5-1	ASSLAPFEQF
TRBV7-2	ASSSSGTGGHQPQH
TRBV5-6	ASSLGTGVRLNYGYT
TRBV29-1	STTFAGQKAF
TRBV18	ASSTGQGVYGYT
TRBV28	ASSFAGARGNTIY
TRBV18	ASSLSGRAQETQY
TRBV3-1	ASSQVDSGSFYEQY
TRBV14	ASSPTLTWREQY
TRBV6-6	ASSRTENYGYT
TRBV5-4	ASSLGGRYVAKNIQY
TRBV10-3	AISEVGEPAF
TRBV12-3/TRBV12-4	ASSPQADGSNQPQH
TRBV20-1	SATASGGYGYT
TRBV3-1	ASSRGGGGSTEAF
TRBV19	ASSIRPLRQTNQPQH
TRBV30	AWSALTRVTEAF
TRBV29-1	SVEVGTGIGNEQF
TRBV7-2	ASSTPTGQETQY
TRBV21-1	APGTSYLQETQY
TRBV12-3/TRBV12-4	ASSKSLGSPYEQY
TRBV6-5	ASSMGGSGSPLH